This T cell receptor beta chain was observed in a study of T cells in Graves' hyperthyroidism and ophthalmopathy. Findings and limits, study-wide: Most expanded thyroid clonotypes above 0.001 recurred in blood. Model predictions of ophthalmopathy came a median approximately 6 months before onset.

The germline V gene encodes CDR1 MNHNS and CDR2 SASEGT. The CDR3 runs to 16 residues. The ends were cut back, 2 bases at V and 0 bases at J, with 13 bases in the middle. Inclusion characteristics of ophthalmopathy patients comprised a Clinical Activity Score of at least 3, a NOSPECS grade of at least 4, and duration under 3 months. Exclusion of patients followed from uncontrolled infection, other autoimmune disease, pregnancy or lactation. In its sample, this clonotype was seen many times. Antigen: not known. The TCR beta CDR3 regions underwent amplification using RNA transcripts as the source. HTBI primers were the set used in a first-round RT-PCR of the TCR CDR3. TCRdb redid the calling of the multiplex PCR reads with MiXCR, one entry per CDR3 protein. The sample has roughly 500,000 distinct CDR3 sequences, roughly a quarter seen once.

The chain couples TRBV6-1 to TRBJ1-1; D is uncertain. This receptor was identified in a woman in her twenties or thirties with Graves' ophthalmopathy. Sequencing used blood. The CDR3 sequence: CASSEIRTRMNTEAFF. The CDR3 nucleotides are TGTGCCAGCAGTGAAATAAGGACCAGAATGAACACTGAAGCTTTCTTT.